Described below is a single T cell receptor (beta chain) sequence and its context. The antigen is undetermined. It was version v3.0 of the immunoSEQ assay that was run at survey level. Sequenced by immunoSEQ multiplex PCR; TCRdb stores in-frame clones only, minus some. The sample holds 20,000 to 30,000 clones, more than 65% seen once. This sample was included in a study of long-term antiretroviral therapy in people with HIV. Germline V gives CDR1 SQVTM, CDR2 ANQGSEA. V was cut by 7 bases and J by 7 bases, with 22 bases left in between. The CDR3 sequence is 15 residues long. Findings and limits, study-wide: Increased diversity was seen after ART, yet it remained lower than in transplant donor controls. Clones expanded before ART dominated the repertoire at all time points. Dating from the mid-2000s to the late 2010s, the blood was possibly obtained under older ART regimens. Missing from the dataset were any data on ART adherence, viral resistance or therapy changes.

This chain uses TRBV29-1 with TRBJ2-2; D may match TRBD1 or TRBD2 (5 bases each). Sequenced material: unsorted PBMCs, taken 3 years after starting antiretroviral therapy. This receptor was taken from a man aged 45-65 years with HIV. CDR3 DNA: TGCAGCGGTGGGATTAGACCCGCAGGGAGCGGGGAGCTGTTTTTT. Protein: CSGGIRPAGSGELFF.